This passage covers 23 T cell receptor beta chains from one sample sequenced in a study of human T cells and chemical hapten exposure. Time point denoted: pre-sensitization, week 0. Sample treatment: therapeutic diphenylcyclopropenone sensitization with weekly scalp DPC. One entry per CDR3 protein, called by TCRdb with MiXCR from the RACE reads. Of more than 250,000 distinct CDR3 sequences listed, approximately 8.6% are singletons. Specimen: whole blood, collected in connection with sensitization to the hapten diphenylcyclopropenone (DPC). These receptors all come from a woman aged 40 to 50 with alopecia areata. Some clones in this sample may be carry-over from other donors' samples.

The rearrangement joins TRBV29-1 to TRBJ1-5, with D uncertain. CDR3 length equals 12 residues. V shed 8 bases and J shed 5 bases, with 13 bases lying between them. Germline loops: CDR1 SQVTM, CDR2 ANQGSEA. The CDR3 sequence: CSTWDGDQPQHF. CDR3 DNA: TGCAGCACCTGGGATGGGGATCAGCCCCAGCATTTT.

There are a few counts of this clonotype. This chain connects TRBV15 to TRBJ2-5; D is unclear. CDR3 length: 18 amino acids. The V gene's germline CDR1 is LNHNV and CDR2 YYDKDF (reference sequence). Trimming took off 3 bases at V and 0 bases at J, with 20 bases between the two ends. The CDR3 loop is CATSRSHVVGGNQETQYF. The CDR3 DNA reads TGTGCCACCAGCAGGTCCCACGTTGTGGGTGGAAACCAAGAGACCCAGTACTTC. Using reference TRBV15 and TRBJ2-5 for the parts outside the CDR3, the full variable domain is DAMVIQNPRYQVTQFGKPVTLSCSQTLNHNVMYWYQQKSSQAPKLLFHYYDKDFNNEADTPDNFQSRRPNTSFCFLDIRSPGLGDTAMYLCATSRSHVVGGNQETQYFGPGTRLLVL.

This clonotype was counted only a few times. This chain uses TRBV10-3 with TRBJ1-4, with a possible D match to TRBD1 (5 bases). This CDR3 has 16 residues. Germline CDR1 and CDR2: ENHRY and SYGVKD. Trimming took 0 bases from V and 0 from J, leaving 8 bases between them. The CDR3: CAISESQGATNEKLFF. Written as DNA, the CDR3 is TGTGCCATCAGTGAGTCCCAGGGAGCAACTAATGAAAAACTGTTTTTT.

This clonotype was seen repeatedly, ten times or more. The chain carries TRBV5-1 and TRBJ1-4; D gene unclear. CDR3 length: 14 residues. V lost 5 bases and J lost 4, with 12 bases in between. CDR1 is SGHRS and CDR2 is YFSETQ in the germline V gene. The CDR3 DNA is TGCGCCAGCAGTTCACCGGGAAGTAATGAAAAACTGTTTTTT. It yields the protein CASSSPGSNEKLFF.

This clonotype was recorded many times. The J gene is TRBJ2-4, the V gene TRBV20-1; the D is unclear. Germline assignment: CDR1 DFQATT and CDR2 SNEGSKA (reference sequence). Trimming cost V 5 bases and J 0 bases, with 11 bases left between them. The CDR3 contains 14 residues. In nucleotides, the CDR3 is TGCAGTGCTCCGGCAACCCTAGCCAAAAACATTCAGTACTTC. Translating gives CSAPATLAKNIQYF.

This chain joins TRBV9 and TRBJ2-1; the match to TRBD1 covers 7 bases. This CDR3 spans 17 amino acids. Germline trimming cut 0 bases from V and 3 bases from J; bases unmatched to any gene: 9. Germline V gives CDR1 SGDLS, CDR2 YYNGEE. This CDR3 is CASSVEVLWDSYNEQFF. In DNA, the CDR3 is TGTGCCAGCAGCGTAGAAGTATTATGGGACAGCTACAATGAGCAGTTCTTC.

This clonotype was seen a few times. The rearrangement links TRBV7-9 to TRBJ2-3; D might be TRBD1 (6 bases). The V gene's germline CDR1 is SEHNR and CDR2 FQNEAQ (reference sequence). V lost 4 bases and J 5 bases, leaving 13 bases between the germline ends. This CDR3 spans 14 amino acids. The CDR3 coding sequence is TGTGCCAGCAGCTACAGGGACGGAATAGATACGCAGTATTTT. Protein product: CASSYRDGIDTQYF.

This clonotype was seen a few times. The J gene is TRBJ1-2, the V gene TRBV12-3 or TRBV12-4, with 8 nucleotides matching TRBD1. Trimming took 6 bases from V and 0 from J; bases not matched to a gene: 9. CDR3 length: 16 residues. The CDR3 here is CASRPLRGQANYGYTF. The CDR3 region has the DNA TGTGCCAGCAGACCTCTCAGGGGGCAAGCTAACTATGGCTACACCTTC.

This clonotype was seen repeatedly, ten times or more. The chain carries TRBV4-2 and TRBJ1-5, with TRBD1 matching over 7 bases. The V and J ends lost 1 base and 5 bases, in that order; junction bases with no gene match: 5. The CDR3 spans 15 residues. CDR1 is LGHNA, CDR2 YNFKEQ, per germline. Here the CDR3 reads CASSQAGGLHQPQHF. The CDR3, as DNA: TGTGCCAGCAGCCAAGCAGGGGGACTGCATCAGCCCCAGCATTTT.

This clonotype was counted a few times. J is TRBJ2-7 and V is TRBV9; 11 positions match TRBD2. CDR1 SGDLS and CDR2 YYNGEE come from the germline V gene. This CDR3 contains 14 residues. V lost 0 bases, J lost 6 bases, and 2 bases stayed unmatched. Here the CDR3 reads CASSVDGTSGEQYF. CDR3 DNA: TGTGCCAGCAGCGTAGACGGGACTAGCGGCGAGCAGTACTTC.

The J gene is TRBJ2-7, the V gene TRBV5-5; tentative D call: TRBD1 (6 bases). The V end lost 4 bases, the J end lost 2 bases, and 13 bases lay between the germline ends. The germline gives CDR1 SGHKS, CDR2 YYEKEE (reference sequence). There are 14 residues in the CDR3. Here the CDR3 reads CASSSGQFTYEQYF. The CDR3 region has the DNA TGTGCCAGCAGCAGCGGACAGTTTACCTACGAGCAGTACTTC.

The table lists this clonotype with a few counts. CDR3 sequence (DNA): TGTGCCAGCAGTTACTCAGCGCGGGAGCCCCATTCACCCCTCCACTTT. Protein sequence: CASSYSAREPHSPLHF. The V and J genes are TRBV6-2 or TRBV6-3 and TRBJ1-6; D unresolved. This CDR3 contains 16 residues. V lost 0 bases to trimming and J lost 8 bases, with 14 bases between them. CDR1 MNHEY and CDR2 SVGEGT come from the germline V gene.

This clonotype has only a few counts. The chain is built from TRBV10-3 and TRBJ2-3; D might be TRBD2 (5 bases). V was clipped by 5 bases and J by 3 bases, with 9 bases between them. The CDR3 length is 13 residues. Germline V gives CDR1 ENHRY, CDR2 SYGVKD. DNA for the CDR3: TGTGCCATCAGTCGCCCGGGAACAGATACGCAGTATTTT. Translating it yields CAISRPGTDTQYF.

The rearrangement links TRBV7-9 to TRBJ2-1; 7 bases line up with TRBD1. With V trimmed by 5 bases and J by 5 bases, 15 bases remained unmatched. The CDR3 is 17 amino acids. Germline-derived CDR1 and CDR2 are SEHNR and FQNEAQ (reference sequence). Written as DNA, the CDR3 is TGTGCCAGCAGCATCGCCGCCTTAGGACAGGCCCACAATGAGCAGTTCTTC. Its translation is CASSIAALGQAHNEQFF.

CDR3 coding DNA: TGCAGTGCTACTCGGACAGCAAGAACCTACGAGCAGTACTTC. As protein: CSATRTARTYEQYF. The V gene is TRBV20-1, the J gene TRBJ2-7; D may be TRBD1 (6 bases). The CDR3 contains 14 residues. CDR1 is DFQATT and CDR2 is SNEGSKA in the germline V gene (reference sequence). V gave up 4 bases and J gave up 2 bases, with 15 bases separating them.

This clonotype turned up a few times. The chain couples TRBV5-1 to TRBJ2-1; 10 bases are shared with TRBD2. This CDR3 contains 15 residues. V was pared by 2 bases and J by 5 bases, with 4 bases of the junction left unmatched. CDR1 SGHRS and CDR2 YFSETQ come from the germline V gene. CDR3 nucleotide sequence: TGCGCCAGCAGCTTTGGAACTAGCGGGAACAATGAGCAGTTCTTC. Protein product: CASSFGTSGNNEQFF.

The chain couples TRBV20-1 to TRBJ2-3; D may be TRBD1 (6 bases). Trimming took 0 bases from V and 0 from J, leaving 10 bases between them. Germline V gene lookup returns CDR1 DFQATT and CDR2 SNEGSKA (reference sequence). This CDR3 region has 15 residues. CDR3 amino acids: CSARDRDTSTDTQYF. The CDR3 DNA reads as TGCAGTGCTAGAGACCGGGACACTAGCACAGATACGCAGTATTTT.

This clonotype was recorded a few times. The genes are TRBV7-9 and TRBJ1-4; no clear D. The germline V and J ends were trimmed by 1 base and 6 bases, with 9 bases remaining between them. CDR1 is SEHNR and CDR2 is FQNEAQ in the germline V gene (reference sequence). There are 14 residues in the CDR3. CDR3 bases: TGTGCCAGCAGCTTAGGGTATCGGGATGAAAAACTGTTTTTT. It is translated as CASSLGYRDEKLFF.

The rearrangement uses TRBV28 and TRBJ1-2, with D hard to call. V was cut by 7 bases and J by 2 bases, with 5 bases left in between. This CDR3 is 11 amino acids long. Germline CDR1 reads MDHEN; CDR2 reads SYDVKM. The CDR3 loop is CASTGNYGYTF. In DNA, the CDR3 is TGTGCCAGCACCGGCAACTATGGCTACACCTTC.

Worth noting for this clonotype: It may be a read error: a sequence one base away is much more abundant. The chain couples TRBV7-9 to TRBJ1-1; D call uncertain. The germline V gene has CDR1 SEHNR and CDR2 FQNEAQ (reference sequence). The CDR3 sequence is 12 residues long. The CDR3 reads CVSSWSGTEAFF. In DNA form, the CDR3 reads TGTGTCAGCAGCTGGTCGGGGACTGAAGCTTTCTTT.

This clonotype has more than one count but fewer than ten. The chain has TRBV27 and TRBJ1-2, with 8 bases fitting TRBD1. This CDR3 contains 16 residues. CDR1 and CDR2 from the germline V gene are MNHEY and SMNVEV (reference sequence). The J segment lost 2 bases and the V segment lost 4 bases, leaving 9 bases of the junction unmatched. CDR3 DNA: TGTGCCAGCAGTTCAACCGGGACAGGAAGAAACTATGGCTACACCTTC. Its translation is CASSSTGTGRNYGYTF.

The CDR3 is CASSFMATNEKLFF. As DNA, the CDR3 is TGTGCCAGCAGCTTCATGGCCACTAATGAAAAACTGTTTTTT. The chain carries TRBV6-6 and TRBJ1-4; D not certain. Trimming removed 6 bases from V and 2 bases from J, with 10 bases in between. The CDR3 is 14 amino acids. CDR1 is MNHNY, CDR2 SVGAGI, per germline (reference sequence).

This clonotype occurred many times. This chain links TRBV12-3 or TRBV12-4 with TRBJ2-5, with 7 bases that match TRBD2. V trimming: 7 bases; J trimming: 4 bases; junction bases outside the gene matches: 9. CDR3 length: 14 residues. Here the CDR3 reads CASTAAGRRETQYF. The CDR3 coding sequence is TGTGCCAGCACCGCGGCCGGGAGGAGAGAGACCCAGTACTTC.